Following are 2 T cell receptor beta chains from one sample sequenced in a study of blood T cell repertoires in COVID-19. Assay: immunoSEQ multiplex PCR; the TCRdb copy retains only in-frame clones and omits some. The profile shows over 250,000 clones, approximately 88% of them singletons. The sequenced sample consisted of PBMCs or T cells enriched from blood (not recorded which). These TCRs come from a woman in her twenties or thirties who had recovered from COVID-19.

The chain couples TRBV28 to TRBJ1-5; D might be TRBD1 (5 bases). V lost 11 bases to trimming and J lost 4 bases, with 15 bases between them. The CDR3 is made up of 13 amino acids. Germline CDR1 MDHEN, CDR2 SYDVKM. CDR3 region: CAARAPGNQPQHF. In DNA, the CDR3 is TGTGCCGCCAGGGCCCCAGGGAATCAGCCCCAGCATTTT.

The genes are TRBV29-1 and TRBJ2-7; D may be TRBD2 (6 bases). Germline CDR1 is SQVTM and CDR2 is ANQGSEA. V was cut by 6 bases and J by 1 base, with 10 bases left in between. The CDR3 consists of 12 residues. Here the CDR3 reads CSVLTSSYEQYF. The CDR3, as DNA: TGCAGCGTACTGACTAGTTCCTACGAGCAGTACTTC.